These 17 T cell receptor beta chains came from one sample sequenced in a study of blood T cell repertoires in COVID-19. Method: immunoSEQ multiplex PCR; TCRdb's copy keeps in-frame clones and lacks some. The sample consists of 250,000 to 300,000 clones, approximately 86% of them appearing once. Sequencing was carried out using peripheral blood. Every receptor here comes from a woman in her forties or fifties who had recovered from COVID-19.

The gene calls are TRBV4-2 and TRBJ2-1; tentatively, D is TRBD2 (6 bases). Trimming left V 2 bases short and J 5 bases short, with 13 bases between. Per the germline V gene, CDR1 is LGHNA and CDR2 is YNFKEQ. The CDR3 sequence is 15 residues long. The chain's CDR3 is CASSQPGTSHNEQFF. For the CDR3, the DNA is TGTGCCAGCAGCCAACCAGGAACTAGCCACAATGAGCAGTTCTTC.

The chain employs TRBV20-1 and TRBJ2-2; 8 nucleotides match TRBD1. In germline, CDR1 is DFQATT, CDR2 SNEGSKA (reference sequence). With V trimmed by 3 bases and J by 7 bases, 10 bases remained unmatched. The length of the CDR3 is 15 residues. In DNA form, the CDR3 reads TGCAGTGCTAGTAGCCAGGGGGCGTTAGGCGGGGAGCTGTTTTTT. As protein: CSASSQGALGGELFF.

This clone came up many times. V and J are TRBV6-5 and TRBJ2-1; no firm D call. The CDR3 is 12 amino acids. Trimming cost V 8 bases and J 5 bases, with 10 bases left between them. CDR1 and CDR2 (germline): MNHEY, SVGAGI. CDR3 region: CASSVFNNEQFF. For the CDR3, the DNA is TGTGCCAGCTCGGTCTTCAACAATGAGCAGTTCTTC.

The CDR3 spells CASSEVGSGAFEQYF. For the CDR3, the DNA is TGTGCCAGCAGTGAAGTTGGTAGCGGGGCGTTCGAGCAGTACTTC. The chain recombines TRBV6-1 with TRBJ2-7, with 8 nucleotides matching TRBD2. J was trimmed by 6 bases and V by 1 base; bases with no gene match: 8. CDR3 length: 15 amino acids. Looked up from germline, CDR1 is MNHNS and CDR2 is SASEGT.

CDR3 loop: CASSTSGTASYEQYF. The DNA of the CDR3 is TGTGCCAGCAGTACCTCCGGGACAGCTTCCTACGAGCAGTACTTC. The chain uses TRBV6-5 and TRBJ2-7, with 7 positions matching TRBD1. Germline lookup yields CDR1 MNHEY and CDR2 SVGAGI. CDR3 length equals 15 residues. V lost 5 bases and J lost 1; bases outside the gene matches: 8.

V usage is TRBV19 and J usage is TRBJ2-2; 8 nucleotides align to TRBD2. The CDR3 has 16 amino acids. Germline CDR1 and CDR2: LNHDA and SQIVND (reference sequence). J was trimmed by 5 bases and V by 9 bases; bases with no gene match: 14. As DNA, the CDR3 is TGTGCCAGCCGTAGTATCACGGGGGGGCAAACCGGGGAGCTGTTTTTT. Translated: CASRSITGGQTGELFF.

The chain carries TRBV7-8 and TRBJ1-5; 7 nucleotides match TRBD1. V was pared by 4 bases and J by 4 bases, with 7 bases of the junction left unmatched. Germline V gene sequence: CDR1 SGHVS, CDR2 FQNEAQ. The CDR3 sequence is 15 residues long. Here the CDR3 DNA reads TGTGCCAGCAGCTCTGGACAGGCTCTGAATCAGCCCCAGCATTTT. Its protein product is CASSSGQALNQPQHF.

The chain carries TRBV19 and TRBJ2-5, with D unresolved. There are 13 residues in the CDR3. The V gene lost 3 bases and the J gene lost 5 bases, with 10 bases spanning the gap. The germline CDR1 and CDR2 sequences are LNHDA and SQIVND (reference sequence). For the CDR3, the DNA is TGTGCCAGTAGTATCCCAGGCTGGGAGACCCAGTACTTC. Protein product: CASSIPGWETQYF.

As concerns this clone: The junction differs from germline at one of its ends, possibly a read error. V and J are TRBV7-9 and TRBJ2-7, with TRBD1 matching 10 bases. This CDR3 spans 12 amino acids. Germline V CDR1 and CDR2: SEHNR, FQNEAQ (reference sequence). CDR3: CASSAGGTGALF. CDR3 DNA: TGTGCCAGCAGCGCGGGCGGGACAGGGGCCCTCTTC.

This clone was recorded only once. The rearrangement uses TRBV5-6 and TRBJ1-5, with 7 positions matching TRBD1. V shed 0 bases and J 6 bases; nucleotides not matched to a gene: 6. CDR1 is SGHDT, CDR2 YYEEEE, per germline. The CDR3 runs to 15 residues. The CDR3 is CASSLGNRGGQPQHF. The CDR3 DNA reads as TGTGCCAGCAGCTTGGGGAACAGGGGAGGTCAGCCCCAGCATTTT. Combining the CDR3 with reference TRBV5-6 and TRBJ1-5 gives the whole variable domain DAGVTQSPTHLIKTRGQQVTLRCSPKSGHDTVSWYQQALGQGPQFIFQYYEEEERQRGNFPDRFSGHQFPNYSSELNVNALLLGDSALYLCASSLGNRGGQPQHFGDGTRLSIL.

CDR3 loop: CASSYDIQGEKLFF. The CDR3 DNA reads as TGTGCCAGCAGTTATGACATACAGGGGGAAAAACTGTTTTTT. This chain uses TRBV6-2 or TRBV6-3 with TRBJ1-4; 7 bases align to TRBD1. Germline loops: CDR1 MNHEY, CDR2 SVGEGT. The J segment lost 8 bases and the V segment lost 3 bases, leaving 6 bases of the junction unmatched. This CDR3 is built from 14 residues.

Of note for this clone: Other DNA sequences in the same sample also yield this CDR3. V gene TRBV7-2 combines with J gene TRBJ1-1, with D unclear. The CDR3 contains 13 residues. From germline, CDR1 is SGHTA and CDR2 FQGNSA. Trimming took off 1 base at V and 3 bases at J, with 6 bases between the two ends. CDR3 region: CASSLDRDTEAFF. CDR3 nucleotide sequence: TGTGCCAGCAGCTTAGACAGAGACACTGAAGCTTTCTTT.

J is TRBJ1-2 and V is TRBV3-1 (or the pseudogene TRBV3-2); 11 bases map to TRBD1. The ends lost 3 bases at V and 5 bases at J; junction bases unmatched: 5. From germline, CDR1 is LGHDT and CDR2 YNNKEL (reference sequence). The CDR3 has 15 amino acids. The CDR3 loop is CASSQDRGREYGYTF. CDR3 nucleotides: TGTGCCAGCAGCCAGGACAGGGGGCGGGAGTATGGCTACACCTTC.

V and J are TRBV11-2 and TRBJ2-7; D gene uncertain. This CDR3 comprises 11 residues. Germline V gene lookup returns CDR1 SGHAT and CDR2 FQNNGV. V shed 1 base and J shed 5 bases, with 3 bases lying between them. For the CDR3, the DNA is TGTGCCAGCAGCTTAGGTAACGAGCAGTACTTC. It encodes CASSLGNEQYF.

The rearrangement joins TRBV7-6 to TRBJ1-6, with TRBD1 matching over 8 bases. The germline gives CDR1 SGHVS, CDR2 FNYEAQ. Germline trimming cut 0 bases from V and 10 bases from J; bases unmatched to any gene: 17. The CDR3 has 19 amino acids. CDR3 sequence: CASSLASWTGQGYRSPLHF. CDR3 sequence (DNA): TGTGCCAGCAGCTTAGCCAGTTGGACAGGGCAGGGGTATCGGTCACCCCTCCACTTT.

The chain joins TRBV10-3 to TRBJ2-3; D call uncertain. Germline V gives CDR1 ENHRY, CDR2 SYGVKD. V gave up 3 bases and J gave up 1 base, with 5 bases separating them. The CDR3 has 13 residues. CDR3: CAISDPGTDTQYF. The CDR3, as DNA: TGTGCCATCAGTGACCCGGGCACAGATACGCAGTATTTT.

V and J are TRBV19 and TRBJ1-4, with a possible D match to TRBD1 (5 bases). Germline-derived CDR1 and CDR2 are LNHDA and SQIVND (reference sequence). V lost 9 bases and J lost 5, with 16 bases in between. The CDR3 spans 14 residues. DNA for the CDR3: TGTGCCAGCCATTATTTGGGGGGGAATGAAAAACTGTTTTTT. Translated: CASHYLGGNEKLFF.